This is a list of T cell receptor beta chains from one sample in a study of blood T cell repertoires in COVID-19. Some clones are missing from TCRdb's copy, which holds only in-frame ones; the method was immunoSEQ multiplex PCR. The sample gives approximately 75,000 clones, roughly 90% of which show up once; 6.9% is in the top ten. The sequenced sample was peripheral blood. These receptors all stem from a human donor in a cohort sampled during active COVID-19. Both conserved end residues are part of each CDR3. The D gene is left open where the match is weak. Clone size is shown for a subset of rows, as once, few, many or a class of expanded clone.

d_call	cdr3_length	v_call	clone_size	j_call	cdr3_aa	cdr3_nt
NA	14	TRBV6-5	NA	TRBJ1-1	CASSPDRRGGEAFF	TGTGCCAGCAGTCCTGACCGGCGGGGGGGTGAAGCTTTCTTT
NA	16	TRBV25-1	NA	TRBJ2-1	CASSVSAASSYNEQFF	TGTGCCAGCAGTGTGTCCGCGGCCAGCTCCTACAATGAGCAGTTCTTC
NA	15	TRBV19	NA	TRBJ1-6	CASSNGILRDSPLHF	TGTGCCAGTAGTAACGGGATCCTAAGAGATTCACCCCTCCACTTT
TRBD1	14	TRBV6-5	NA	TRBJ1-5	CASGDRGGNQPQHF	TGTGCCAGCGGAGACAGGGGAGGCAATCAGCCCCAGCATTTT
TRBD1	17	TRBV19	NA	TRBJ2-5	CASSPRKDRAGRETQYF	TGTGCCAGTAGTCCACGTAAGGACAGGGCGGGTCGAGAGACCCAGTACTTC
TRBD1	15	TRBV28	NA	TRBJ1-2	CASSHGTGDNYGYTF	TGTGCCAGCTCACACGGGACAGGGGACAACTATGGCTACACCTTC
TRBD2	17	TRBV6-1	NA	TRBJ2-5	CASSGGTSGGTQETQYF	TGTGCCAGCAGTGGCGGGACTAGCGGGGGGACTCAAGAGACCCAGTACTTC
TRBD1	13	TRBV10-1	NA	TRBJ1-1	CASSKGADTEAFF	TGCGCCAGCAGTAAGGGGGCGGACACTGAAGCTTTCTTT
NA	12	TRBV12-3/TRBV12-4	NA	TRBJ1-2	CASRSINYGYTF	TGTGCCAGCAGGTCCATTAACTATGGCTACACCTTC
NA	17	TRBV25-1	NA	TRBJ1-3	CASSELGAREYGNTIYF	TGTGCCAGCAGTGAATTGGGGGCGCGGGAGTATGGAAACACCATATATTTT
TRBD1	13	TRBV24-1	once	TRBJ1-2	CATAWTGGDGYTF	TGTGCCACGGCCTGGACAGGGGGCGATGGCTACACCTTC
TRBD1	15	TRBV10-3	NA	TRBJ2-1	CAIGERQGSYNEQFF	TGTGCCATCGGGGAAAGACAGGGCTCCTACAATGAGCAGTTCTTC
NA	16	TRBV5-6	NA	TRBJ2-7	CASSLRRADSFYEQYF	TGTGCCAGCAGCTTGAGACGGGCCGACAGCTTCTACGAGCAGTACTTC
NA	16	TRBV3-1/TRBV3-2	NA	TRBJ1-2	CASSQAQTWGLHGYTF	TGTGCCAGCAGCCAAGCCCAGACTTGGGGGCTTCATGGCTACACCTTC
TRBD1	14	TRBV7-9	NA	TRBJ1-5	CASSPTGGGQPQHF	TGTGCCAGCAGCCCTACAGGGGGTGGGCAGCCCCAGCATTTT
NA	16	TRBV4-3	NA	TRBJ2-3	CASSQEGGRVGDTQYF	TGCGCCAGCAGCCAAGAGGGAGGCAGGGTAGGAGATACGCAGTATTTT
NA	13	TRBV12-3/TRBV12-4	NA	TRBJ1-5	CASTSDRLQPQHF	TGTGCCAGCACCTCCGACAGGCTACAGCCCCAGCATTTT
NA	12	TRBV15	once	TRBJ1-5	CATSRDDQPQHF	TGTGCCACCAGCAGAGACGATCAGCCCCAGCATTTT
NA	14	TRBV7-2	NA	TRBJ1-2	CASSLVAVSYGYTF	TGTGCCAGCAGCTTAGTTGCAGTTTCATATGGCTACACCTTC
NA	15	TRBV2	NA	TRBJ1-2	CARTGTQRGGYGYTF	TGTGCCAGGACCGGGACACAAAGAGGTGGTTATGGCTACACCTTC
NA	12	TRBV5-1	NA	TRBJ2-7	CASSQVPDEQYF	TGCGCCAGCAGCCAGGTTCCTGACGAGCAGTACTTC
TRBD1	15	TRBV12-5	NA	TRBJ2-2	CARGSGQGGTGELFF	TGTGCTAGGGGTTCGGGACAGGGGGGGACCGGGGAGCTGTTTTTT
NA	12	TRBV6-5	NA	TRBJ1-1	CASRPTGGEAFF	TGTGCCAGCAGGCCTACGGGGGGTGAAGCTTTCTTT
NA	16	TRBV5-1	NA	TRBJ1-2	CASSPGHTGANYGYTF	TGCGCCAGCAGCCCGGGACATACAGGAGCTAACTATGGCTACACCTTC
NA	15	TRBV4-1	NA	TRBJ2-7	CASSQEWTTAYEQYF	TGCGCCAGCAGCCAAGAGTGGACAACAGCCTACGAGCAGTACTTC
TRBD1	14	TRBV28	NA	TRBJ1-2	CASSTGATSYGYTF	TGTGCCAGCAGCACAGGGGCAACCTCCTATGGCTACACCTTC
NA	13	TRBV12-3/TRBV12-4	NA	TRBJ2-3	CASSHRRADTQYF	TGTGCCAGCAGCCATAGGAGGGCAGATACGCAGTATTTT
TRBD1	14	TRBV27	NA	TRBJ2-7	CASSLGTGWSEQYF	TGTGCCAGCAGTTTAGGGACAGGATGGAGCGAGCAGTACTTC
NA	13	TRBV7-2	once	TRBJ1-1	CASSFGGDTEAFF	TGTGCCAGCAGCTTCGGGGGGGACACTGAAGCTTTCTTT
NA	15	TRBV5-4	NA	TRBJ2-5	CASSLASAVQETQYF	TGTGCCAGCAGCTTGGCTTCGGCGGTTCAAGAGACCCAGTACTTC
TRBD1	15	TRBV4-1	NA	TRBJ1-4	CASSLGQGEREKLFF	TGCGCCAGCAGCCTTGGACAGGGCGAGCGGGAAAAACTGTTTTTT
NA	13	TRBV18	NA	TRBJ1-5	CASSPRRDGPQHF	TGTGCCAGCTCACCACGCAGGGATGGGCCCCAGCATTTT
NA	13	TRBV5-4	NA	TRBJ1-2	CASSSRQEDGYTF	TGTGCCAGCAGCTCTAGACAGGAGGATGGCTACACCTTC
NA	12	TRBV28	NA	TRBJ2-7	CASSLARREQYF	TGTGCCAGCAGTTTAGCCCGGCGGGAGCAGTACTTC
TRBD2	19	TRBV3-1/TRBV3-2	NA	TRBJ2-3	CASSQDLPPTSGSTDTQYF	TGTGCCAGCAGCCAAGACCTCCCCCCTACTAGCGGGAGCACAGATACGCAGTATTTT
TRBD2	16	TRBV3-1/TRBV3-2	NA	TRBJ2-5	CASSQPGLAGGETQYF	TGTGCCAGCAGCCAACCCGGACTAGCGGGGGGAGAGACCCAGTACTTC
NA	16	TRBV4-3	few	TRBJ1-5	CASSQAFGQGNQPQHF	TGCGCCAGCAGCCAAGCATTTGGGCAGGGCAATCAGCCCCAGCATTTT
TRBD1	18	TRBV6-2/TRBV6-3	NA	TRBJ1-6	CASSYELPDRVFDSPLHF	TGTGCCAGCAGTTACGAACTCCCCGACAGGGTCTTCGATTCACCCCTCCACTTT
NA	14	TRBV5-4	NA	TRBJ1-5	CASSSQGSNQPQHF	TGTGCCAGCAGTTCGCAGGGGAGCAATCAGCCCCAGCATTTT
NA	14	TRBV27	once	TRBJ2-7	CASSPWTPDHEQYF	TGTGCCAGCAGTCCATGGACACCGGACCACGAGCAGTACTTC
TRBD1	16	TRBV2	NA	TRBJ1-3	CASSAGQGSSGNTIYF	TGTGCCAGCAGCGCCGGACAGGGAAGCTCTGGAAACACCATATATTTT
NA	17	TRBV5-1	NA	TRBJ1-1	CASSLVTGGMRNTEAFF	TGCGCCAGCAGCTTGGTTACGGGGGGAATGAGGAACACTGAAGCTTTCTTT
NA	15	TRBV6-5	NA	TRBJ1-1	CASSSSYAVNTEAFF	TGTGCCAGCAGTTCATCATACGCGGTGAACACTGAAGCTTTCTTT
TRBD2	17	TRBV5-1	NA	TRBJ2-5	CASSLGTRAGGEETQYF	TGCGCCAGCAGCTTGGGAACCCGGGCGGGGGGCGAAGAGACCCAGTACTTC
NA	13	TRBV5-1	NA	TRBJ2-3	CASSLAGEDTQYF	TGCGCCAGCAGCTTAGCAGGGGAAGATACGCAGTATTTT
TRBD1	14	TRBV30	NA	TRBJ1-2	CAWSVPEDRAGYTF	TGTGCCTGGAGTGTACCCGAGGACAGGGCTGGCTACACCTTC